The T cell receptor beta chain under discussion was sequenced for a study of T cell responses to AZD1222 COVID-19 vaccine. The table came from immunoSEQ multiplex PCR; TCRdb's copy has only in-frame clones and leaves some out. Of approximately 160,000 clones listed, about 87% are singletons. The germline V and J ends were trimmed by 2 bases and 3 bases, with 15 bases remaining between them. Germline CDR1 SGHTS, CDR2 YDEGEE. CDR3 length: 15 amino acids. The material was peripheral blood, obtained on day 0 of MenACWY control vaccination. The chain couples TRBV5-8 to TRBJ2-7; possibly TRBD1 for D (6 bases). The source is an adult in good health. The CDR3 region is CASSFPGQRIYEQYF. In DNA form, the CDR3 reads TGTGCCAGCAGCTTCCCAGGACAGAGGATCTACGAGCAGTACTTC.